The rows below give T cell receptor beta chains drawn from one sample of a study of PD-L1 blockade in urothelial cancer. Assay used: immunoSEQ multiplex PCR; TCRdb lists only in-frame clones, some missing. This table has about 52,000 clones, about 68% appearing once. Sample: PBMCs, taken around atezolizumab (anti-PD-L1) treatment. These receptors were taken from a man between 65 and 85 years old with urothelial cancer. Each CDR3 is given with its conserved first and last residue. The D gene is left open where the match is weak. Rows give clone size only sometimes, using once, few, many, or a class for an expanded clone.

V,D,J,size,CDR3,DNA
TRBV5-5,TRBD2,TRBJ2-3,NA,CASSFGRTGGDTQYF,TGTGCCAGCAGCTTCGGGCGCACGGGGGGAGATACGCAGTATTTT
TRBV5-5,NA,TRBJ2-1,few,CASSLRGGRGNEQFF,TGTGCCAGCAGCTTGAGGGGGGGGCGAGGCAATGAGCAGTTCTTC
TRBV19,NA,TRBJ2-1,NA,CASSPSSYNEQFF,TGTGCCAGTAGTCCGAGTAGCTACAATGAGCAGTTCTTC
TRBV7-3,TRBD2,TRBJ2-1,NA,CASSLRTTSGGSEQFF,TGTGCCAGCAGCTTAAGAACCACTAGCGGGGGGTCTGAGCAGTTCTTC
TRBV5-6,NA,TRBJ2-6,NA,CASSLVGGSGANVLTF,TGTGCCAGCAGCTTGGTGGGGGGCTCTGGGGCCAACGTCCTGACTTTC
TRBV7-2,TRBD1,TRBJ1-4,NA,CASSLGQGSEKLFF,TGTGCCAGCAGCTTGGGACAGGGTAGTGAAAAACTGTTTTTT
TRBV5-1,NA,TRBJ2-3,NA,CASSPTSRSTDTQYF,TGCGCCAGCAGCCCCACTAGCCGAAGCACAGATACGCAGTATTTT
TRBV9,NA,TRBJ2-2,NA,CASSVGGYVTTGELFF,TGTGCCAGCAGCGTAGGAGGGTATGTCACTACCGGGGAGCTGTTTTTT
TRBV5-1,NA,TRBJ1-2,few,CASRDSSNYGYTF,TGCGCCAGCAGGGACAGCTCTAACTATGGCTACACCTTC
TRBV19,NA,TRBJ1-1,NA,CASSIAGAGWTEAFF,TGTGCCAGTAGTATAGCCGGGGCGGGGTGGACTGAAGCTTTCTTT
TRBV28,TRBD2,TRBJ2-2,NA,CASSRPALGLAENTGELFF,TGTGCCAGCAGCCGTCCGGCTTTGGGACTAGCGGAGAACACCGGGGAGCTGTTTTTT
TRBV28,TRBD1,TRBJ1-5,NA,CASITFGQGSNQPQHF,TGTGCCAGCATAACTTTCGGACAGGGGAGCAATCAGCCCCAGCATTTT
TRBV7-2,NA,TRBJ2-3,NA,CASSSGISGSTDTQYF,TGTGCCAGCAGCTCCGGGATCAGCGGGAGCACAGATACGCAGTATTTT
TRBV28,NA,TRBJ2-4,NA,CASVGRPWRKAKNIQYF,TGTGCCAGCGTTGGACGGCCCTGGAGGAAAGCCAAAAACATTCAGTACTTC